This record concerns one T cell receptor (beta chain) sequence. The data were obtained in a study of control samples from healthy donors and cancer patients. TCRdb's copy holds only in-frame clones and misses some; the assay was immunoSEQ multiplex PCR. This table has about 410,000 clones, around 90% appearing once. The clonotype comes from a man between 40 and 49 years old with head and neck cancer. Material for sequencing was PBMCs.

Here the CDR3 reads CSASRGQGNSPLHF. The CDR3 nucleotides read TGCAGTGCTAGTAGGGGACAGGGAAATTCACCCCTCCACTTT. V and J are TRBV20-1 and TRBJ1-6, with 9 bases matching TRBD1. This CDR3 contains 14 residues. Looked up from germline, CDR1 is DFQATT and CDR2 is SNEGSKA (reference sequence). Germline trimming cut 3 bases from V and 7 bases from J; bases unmatched to any gene: 4.